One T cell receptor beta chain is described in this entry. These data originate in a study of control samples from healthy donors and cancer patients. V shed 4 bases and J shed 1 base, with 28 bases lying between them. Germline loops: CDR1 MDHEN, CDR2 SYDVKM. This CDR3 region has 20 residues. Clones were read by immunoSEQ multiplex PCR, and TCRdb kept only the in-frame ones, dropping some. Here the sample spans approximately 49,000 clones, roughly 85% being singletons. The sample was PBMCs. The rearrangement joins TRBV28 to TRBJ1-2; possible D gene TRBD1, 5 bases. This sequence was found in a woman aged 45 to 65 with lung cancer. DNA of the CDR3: TGTGCCAGCAGTTCCCCAATTCCGGGGCCAAGGGAGAGGGGTAACTATGGCTACACCTTC. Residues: CASSSPIPGPRERGNYGYTF.